This T cell receptor (beta chain) was documented in a study of identical twins. Study-level findings and limits: Researchers reported excess low generation probability among twin-shared out-of-frame alpha sequences. The more abundant beta clonotypes in cord blood had fewer insertions, and memory repertoires did not show this.

The J segment lost 1 base and the V segment lost 5 bases, leaving 7 bases of the junction unmatched. This CDR3 region has 15 residues. Germline V lookup: CDR1 MDHEN, CDR2 SYDVKM. This clonotype was counted many times. Its specificity is not known. One entry per CDR3 protein results from TCRdb running MiXCR on the 5' RACE reads. The sample includes 500,000 to 650,000 distinct CDR3 sequences, about 7.6% of them seen just once. Every one of the donors was a healthy Caucasian. These data also featured in a second study, about yellow fever vaccine responses in identical twins.

This TCR came from a woman younger than 35 in good health. V is TRBV28 and J is TRBJ1-1; TRBD1 matches at 7 bases. The sample was PBMCs. DNA of the CDR3: TGTGCCAGCAGTCCATCCGGGACAGCGAACACTGAAGCTTTCTTT. The encoded protein is CASSPSGTANTEAFF.